One and the same sample provided the 13 T cell receptor beta chains below, sequenced in a study of blood T cells in healthy people across ages. Alongside a J-beta primer mix, a sample-barcoded 5' primer served in a second PCR lasting 7 to 11 cycles. TCRdb re-called the 5' RACE reads with MiXCR, one entry per CDR3 protein. The sample yields roughly 2 million distinct CDR3 sequences, about 50% seen once. Sequenced input: blood. The origin of the receptors is a woman aged 40 to 50 in good health.

Only a few counts were recorded for this clonotype. The gene calls are TRBV11-2 and TRBJ2-5, with no clear D. The CDR3 extends over 13 amino acids. V was pared by 0 bases and J by 11 bases, with 13 bases between. CDR1 and CDR2 from the germline V gene are SGHAT and FQNNGV. The CDR3 loop is CASSLDNKRAQYF. The CDR3 DNA reads as TGTGCCAGCAGCTTAGATAACAAAAGGGCTCAGTACTTC. Full variable domain (missing parts from reference TRBV11-2 and TRBJ2-5): EAGVAQSPRYKIIEKRQSVAFWCNPISGHATLYWYQQILGQGPKLLIQFQNNGVVDDSQLPKDRFSAERLKGVDSTLKIQPAKLEDSAVYLCASSLDNKRAQYFGPGTRLLVL.

The V call is TRBV18, the J call TRBJ2-3; the D gene could be TRBD1 or TRBD2 (5 bases each). This CDR3 comprises 15 residues. Germline-derived CDR1 and CDR2 are KGHSH and LQKENI. V was clipped by 0 bases and J by 6 bases, with 13 bases between them. CDR3 DNA: TGTGCCAGCTCACCACCTAGGGCCGAGGGGGATACGCAGTATTTT. Its translation: CASSPPRAEGDTQYF.

The table lists this clonotype with many counts. This chain links TRBV7-2 with TRBJ2-5; maybe TRBD1 (5 bases). V lost 6 bases, J lost 5 bases, and 13 bases lay in between. The CDR3 is 13 amino acids. Germline-derived CDR1 and CDR2 are SGHTA and FQGNSA. The CDR3 region is CASSPRPGETQYF. Here the CDR3 DNA reads TGTGCCAGCAGTCCTCGCCCAGGGGAGACCCAGTACTTC.

The chain is built from TRBV5-1 and TRBJ2-4; 10 bases are shared with TRBD1. The DNA end lines up better with TRBJ2-7; the J call may be wrong. The CDR3 consists of 14 residues. Germline CDR1 SGHRS, CDR2 YFSETQ. The CDR3 loop is CASSPRDRGGEQYF. As DNA, the CDR3 is TGCGCCAGCAGCCCTAGGGACAGGGGAGGCGAGCAGTACTTC.

V and J are TRBV9 and TRBJ2-5; D might be TRBD1 (8 bases). The germline gives CDR1 SGDLS, CDR2 YYNGEE. The CDR3 consists of 15 residues. Trimming took off 2 bases at V and 5 bases at J, with 16 bases between the two ends. The CDR3 nucleotides are TGTGCCAGCAGCGTCGGACAGGGAGGGACGGAGACCCAGTACTTC. This gives the protein CASSVGQGGTETQYF.

This rearrangement joins TRBV3-1 to TRBJ2-3, with D perhaps being TRBD1 or TRBD2 (5 bases each). With 0 bases removed from V and 2 bases from J, the gap between germline ends came to 15 bases. CDR3 length: 17 residues. Germline CDR1 LGHDT, CDR2 YNNKEL (reference sequence). The CDR3 protein is CASSQDLPGAITDTQYF. CDR3 DNA: TGTGCCAGCAGCCAAGATCTCCCCGGGGCAATCACAGATACGCAGTATTTT.

This clonotype showed up many times. The gene calls are TRBV4-3 and TRBJ2-7, with TRBD1 matching over 7 bases. The germline V gene has CDR1 LGHNA and CDR2 YSLEER. The CDR3 spans 16 residues. The J segment lost 4 bases and the V segment lost 4 bases, leaving 13 bases of the junction unmatched. The CDR3 is CASSPSRDSTIYEQYF. The CDR3 region has the DNA TGCGCCAGCAGCCCTTCCCGGGACAGCACTATTTACGAGCAGTACTTC.

The chain employs TRBV27 and TRBJ2-1; 8 bases are shared with TRBD1. Trimming took 2 bases from V and 15 from J; bases not matched to a gene: 15. The CDR3 covers 15 residues. CDR1 is MNHEY and CDR2 is SMNVEV in the germline V gene (reference sequence). The DNA for the CDR3 is TGTGCCAGCAGTTTAAGGGCAGGGGGCGCCCCGGAACCGTTCTTC. It is translated as CASSLRAGGAPEPFF.

This chain connects TRBV9 to TRBJ2-7; 7 bases agree with TRBD2. The trim removed 0 bases at V and 3 bases at J, leaving 6 bases unmatched. Looked up from germline, CDR1 is SGDLS and CDR2 is YYNGEE. The CDR3 spans 15 residues. CDR3: CASSVGTGGGYEQYF. Here the CDR3 DNA reads TGTGCCAGCAGCGTAGGGACTGGCGGGGGCTACGAGCAGTACTTC.

The gene calls are TRBV7-3 and TRBJ2-1; 7 bases match TRBD1. CDR3 length: 17 amino acids. Germline V gene lookup returns CDR1 SGHTA and CDR2 FQGTGA. After removal of 5 bases from V and 6 bases from J, the junction contained 16 bases not matched to a gene. CDR3 loop: CASSTYADRDYTNEQFF. CDR3 coding DNA: TGTGCCAGCAGCACCTACGCTGACAGGGATTATACCAATGAGCAGTTCTTC. Full variable domain (rest looked up from reference TRBV7-3 and TRBJ2-1): GAGVSQTPSNKVTEKGKYVELRCDPISGHTALYWYRQSLGQGPEFLIYFQGTGAADDSGLPNDRFFAVRPEGSVSTLKIQRTERGDSAVYLCASSTYADRDYTNEQFFGPGTRLTVL.

This clonotype was counted between two and nine times. The chain uses TRBV6-5 and TRBJ2-5, with 8 bases lining up with TRBD1. V gave up 5 bases and J gave up 5 bases; unmatched junction bases: 16. CDR3 length: 17 amino acids. Germline V lookup: CDR1 MNHEY, CDR2 SVGAGI. The CDR3 sequence is CASSHLGPGGFGETQYF. The CDR3 nucleotides are TGTGCCAGCAGTCACCTTGGGCCAGGGGGCTTCGGTGAGACCCAGTACTTC.

The rearrangement links TRBV6-1 to TRBJ1-2; no definite D call. Looked up from germline, CDR1 is MNHNS and CDR2 is SASEGT. Trimming pared 10 bases from V and 1 base from J, leaving 13 bases between. The CDR3 spans 13 residues. The CDR3 loop is CATYGPINYGYTF. The CDR3 nucleotides read TGTGCCACCTATGGCCCCATTAACTATGGCTACACCTTC.

The chain links TRBV4-1 to TRBJ1-5; a weak D match, TRBD1 (6 bases). The CDR3 has 15 residues. Germline CDR1 and CDR2: MGHRA and YSYEKL. V was pared by 1 base and J by 2 bases, with 9 bases between. CDR3 nucleotide sequence: TGCGCCAGCAGCCAAGGACCAGGGGGCAATCAGCCCCAGCATTTT. Translating gives CASSQGPGGNQPQHF.